A single sample is the source of the 8 T cell receptor beta chains below, sequenced in a study of T cell changes during pregnancy in multiple sclerosis. Produced via immunoSEQ multiplex PCR; TCRdb's table is partial and in-frame only. Here the sample spans approximately 69,000 clones, just over 90% being singletons. The sample in question was peripheral blood, obtained in the second trimester of pregnancy. The receptors come from a female donor in good health, enrolled as a control in a pregnancy study.

This chain joins TRBV15 and TRBJ2-7; possibly TRBD2 for D (6 bases). V dropped 5 bases and J dropped 4 bases, with 12 bases sitting between them. This CDR3 region has 13 residues. Germline CDR1 reads LNHNV; CDR2 reads YYDKDF (reference sequence). CDR3 region: CATSSRDFYEQYF. The CDR3 DNA follows: TGTGCCACCAGCTCTCGGGACTTTTACGAGCAGTACTTC.

CDR3 sequence reads: CASSLGPVMKAFF. As DNA, the CDR3 is TGTGCCAGCAGCTTAGGCCCAGTCATGAAGGCTTTCTTT. The chain has TRBV13 and TRBJ1-1; D is ambiguous. CDR3 size: 13 residues. The germline CDR1 and CDR2 sequences are PRHDT and FYEKMQ (reference sequence). V lost 0 bases and J 11 bases, leaving 13 bases between the germline ends.

The V and J genes are TRBV7-2 and TRBJ1-4, with D perhaps TRBD1 (5 bases). Germline CDR1 SGHTA, CDR2 FQGNSA. CDR3 size: 13 residues. With 5 bases removed from V and 7 bases from J, the gap between germline ends came to 11 bases. The DNA for the CDR3 is TGTGCCAGCAGCCCCCTGGGGGGTGAAAAACTGTTTTTT. This encodes CASSPLGGEKLFF.

This chain joins TRBV10-3 and TRBJ1-1; 11 bases are a match to TRBD1. Germline values: CDR1 ENHRY, CDR2 SYGVKD. The length of the CDR3 is 14 residues. Trimming took 6 bases from V and 3 from J; bases not matched to a gene: 3. The CDR3 nucleotides read TGTGCCATCAGGACGGGACAGGGGGACACTGAAGCTTTCTTT. Protein product: CAIRTGQGDTEAFF.

The chain uses TRBV7-3 and TRBJ1-1; tentatively, D is TRBD1 (6 bases). Germline assignment: CDR1 SGHTA and CDR2 FQGTGA. V lost 5 bases, J lost 1 base, and 8 bases lay in between. The CDR3 spans 13 residues. The CDR3 DNA follows: TGTGCCAGCAGCGAGGACAGGAACACTGAAGCTTTCTTT. Translation gives CASSEDRNTEAFF.

This clone was detected once. The chain links TRBV5-8 to TRBJ1-5; weak D call: TRBD1 (5 bases). Trimming cost V 7 bases and J 2 bases, with 19 bases left between them. This CDR3 has 16 residues. From germline, CDR1 is SGHTS and CDR2 YDEGEE. In DNA, the CDR3 is TGTGCCAGCCGTCCCCGAGTGGGGCTCGGCAATCAGCCCCAGCATTTT. Its translation: CASRPRVGLGNQPQHF.

The gene calls are TRBV5-1 and TRBJ2-7; D is possibly TRBD1 (5 bases). In germline, CDR1 is SGHRS, CDR2 YFSETQ. The CDR3 contains 13 residues. Trimming pared 1 base from V and 3 bases from J, leaving 8 bases between. CDR3 protein: CASSLMGLYEQYF. The DNA of the CDR3 is TGCGCCAGCAGCTTGATGGGGCTCTACGAGCAGTACTTC.

This clone has just one count. The chain uses TRBV4-2 and TRBJ2-7, with 7 bases aligning to TRBD2. Germline CDR1 reads LGHNA; CDR2 reads YNFKEQ. Trimming took 9 bases from V and 0 from J; bases not matched to a gene: 8. This CDR3 contains 14 residues. CDR3 bases: TGTGCCAGTAGGGTGGGGACTAACTCCTACGAGCAGTACTTC. Amino acid sequence: CASRVGTNSYEQYF.